What follows are 19 T cell receptor beta chains derived from one specimen sequenced in a study of blood T cell repertoires in COVID-19. The method was immunoSEQ multiplex PCR; TCRdb's version includes in-frame clones alone and lacks a portion of them. The data show about 150,000 clones, 85% seen once. Sequencing used peripheral blood. The receptors were gathered from a woman in her fifties or sixties with COVID-19, enrolled during active disease.

V is TRBV7-8 and J is TRBJ2-7, with TRBD1 matching 9 bases. V gave up 4 bases and J gave up 9 bases; unmatched junction bases: 13. Germline lookup yields CDR1 SGHVS and CDR2 FQNEAQ. The CDR3 spans 15 residues. CDR3 loop: CASSSDPGQGYGQYV. The CDR3 bases are TGTGCCAGCAGCTCAGATCCGGGACAGGGTTATGGGCAGTACGTC.

This chain connects TRBV2 to TRBJ2-3; 11 nucleotides agree with TRBD2. Germline V gives CDR1 SNHLY, CDR2 FYNNEI. This CDR3 spans 16 amino acids. Trimming at V came to 8 bases and at J to 3 bases, leaving 10 bases not matched to a gene. The CDR3 nucleotides read TGTGCCAGCCTAAGGGGGCTAGCGGGAGGAACAGATACGCAGTATTTT. Translated, it gives CASLRGLAGGTDTQYF.

The chain joins TRBV18 to TRBJ1-2; 7 positions agree with TRBD1. V shed 8 bases and J 2 bases; nucleotides not matched to a gene: 5. From germline, CDR1 is KGHSH and CDR2 LQKENI. CDR3 size: 13 residues. The CDR3 coding sequence is TGTGCCAGCGGAAGGGGACAGAACTATGGCTACACCTTC. This codes for CASGRGQNYGYTF. The complete variable domain, with remaining parts taken from reference TRBV18 and TRBJ1-2, reads NAGVMQNPRHLVRRRGQEARLRCSPMKGHSHVYWYRQLPEEGLKFMVYLQKENIIDESGMPKERFSAEFPKEGPSILRIQQVVRGDSAAYFCASGRGQNYGYTFGSGTRLTVV.

This clone appeared once. The chain uses TRBV25-1 and TRBJ2-1; D unresolved. CDR1 is MGHDK, CDR2 SYGVNS, per germline. Trimming stripped 1 base from V and 10 bases from J, with 8 bases between. The CDR3 loop spans 12 amino acids. The CDR3 bases are TGTGCCAGCAGTGAATCGTTCAGAGAGCAGTTCTTC. Its translation: CASSESFREQFF. The complete variable domain, with remaining parts taken from reference TRBV25-1 and TRBJ2-1, reads EADIYQTPRYLVIGTGKKITLECSQTMGHDKMYWYQQDPGMELHLIHYSYGVNSTEKGDLSSESTVSRIRTEHFPLTLESARPSHTSQYLCASSESFREQFFGPGTRLTVL.

The count of this clone is one. J is TRBJ1-5 and V is TRBV6-5; no firm D call. Germline V lookup: CDR1 MNHEY, CDR2 SVGAGI. The length of the CDR3 is 14 residues. V was trimmed by 4 bases and J by 2 bases, leaving 9 bases between them. CDR3 nucleotide sequence: TGTGCCAGCAGTTCTAGGTTGGGCAATCAGCCCCAGCATTTT. Encoded protein: CASSSRLGNQPQHF.

The V gene is TRBV3-1 (or the pseudogene TRBV3-2), the J gene TRBJ1-2, with 7 bases aligning to TRBD1. This CDR3 is 15 amino acids long. Germline values: CDR1 LGHDT, CDR2 YNNKEL (reference sequence). The J segment lost 2 bases and the V segment lost 1 base, leaving 4 bases of the junction unmatched. This CDR3 is CASSQALTGNYGYTF. The DNA for the CDR3 is TGTGCCAGCAGCCAAGCTCTGACAGGGAACTATGGCTACACCTTC.

Here the CDR3 DNA reads TGTGCCAGCAGCTCTGTCGGGACAGCAACTAATGAAAAACTGTTTTTT. Its protein product is CASSSVGTATNEKLFF. This chain joins TRBV5-5 and TRBJ1-4; 7 positions agree with TRBD1. Per the germline V gene, CDR1 is SGHKS and CDR2 is YYEKEE (reference sequence). With V trimmed by 3 bases and J by 0 bases, 5 bases remained unmatched. CDR3 size: 16 residues.

The chain is built from TRBV3-1 (or the pseudogene TRBV3-2) and TRBJ2-6, with 10 bases aligning to TRBD1. Per germline, CDR1 LGHDT and CDR2 YNNKEL (reference sequence). The CDR3 runs to 18 residues. The V and J ends lost 4 bases and 1 base, in that order; junction bases with no gene match: 7. CDR3 coding DNA: TGTGCCAGCAGCCCCTACGACAGGGGGCTATCTGGGGCCAACGTCCTGACTTTC. Residues: CASSPYDRGLSGANVLTF.

The chain employs TRBV19 and TRBJ1-1; no clear D gene. CDR1 and CDR2 (germline): LNHDA, SQIVND (reference sequence). This CDR3 contains 13 residues. This CDR3 is CATSIEQNTEAFF. For the CDR3, the DNA is TGTGCAACTTCGATTGAGCAGAACACTGAAGCTTTCTTT.

V usage is TRBV6-5 and J usage is TRBJ1-4, with TRBD1 matching over 7 bases. Germline trimming cut 8 bases from V and 0 bases from J; bases unmatched to any gene: 6. This CDR3 spans 15 amino acids. Germline V gives CDR1 MNHEY, CDR2 SVGAGI. CDR3 sequence (DNA): TGTGCCAGCCGATCCAGGGGGTCAACTAATGAAAAACTGTTTTTT. This sequence encodes CASRSRGSTNEKLFF.

The V gene is TRBV6-6, the J gene TRBJ1-1; D call uncertain. The germline CDR1 and CDR2 sequences are MNHNY and SVGAGI (reference sequence). Trimming took 0 bases from V and 4 from J, leaving 9 bases between them. This CDR3 has 14 amino acids. The CDR3 bases are TGTGCCAGCAGTTACTCGGTCCGCGGCACTGAAGCTTTCTTT. Protein sequence: CASSYSVRGTEAFF.

The rearrangement joins TRBV9 to TRBJ1-6; D gene unclear. CDR1 and CDR2 from the germline V gene are SGDLS and YYNGEE. V dropped 2 bases and J dropped 5 bases, with 11 bases sitting between them. The CDR3 extends over 15 amino acids. Here the CDR3 DNA reads TGTGCCAGCAGCGTGGCGGGTACTGATAATTCACCCCTCCACTTT. Amino acids: CASSVAGTDNSPLHF.

The rearrangement uses TRBV9 and TRBJ2-7; 10 bases line up with TRBD2. The germline V gene encodes CDR1 SGDLS and CDR2 YYNGEE. The CDR3 extends over 15 amino acids. The trim removed 3 bases at V and 3 bases at J, leaving 6 bases unmatched. The CDR3 reads CASSASTSGFYEQYF. In DNA form, the CDR3 reads TGTGCCAGCAGCGCGTCGACTAGCGGGTTCTACGAGCAGTACTTC.

The V call is TRBV5-5, the J call TRBJ2-3, with 11 bases aligning to TRBD2. CDR1 SGHKS and CDR2 YYEKEE come from the germline V gene (reference sequence). The V gene end was trimmed by 3 bases and the J gene end by 3 bases; junction bases not matched to a gene: 15. There are 19 residues in the CDR3. The CDR3, as DNA: TGTGCCAGCAGCTCGGGACAGCTTCTAGCGGGGGGAAGTACAGATACGCAGTATTTT. This translates into CASSSGQLLAGGSTDTQYF.

As regards this clone: Other DNA sequences within the sample encode an identical CDR3. This chain uses TRBV18 with TRBJ1-2; TRBD1 matches at 8 bases. V lost 3 bases and J lost 8; bases outside the gene matches: 5. The CDR3 contains 13 residues. Germline CDR1 KGHSH, CDR2 LQKENI. DNA for the CDR3: TGTGCCAGCTCACCGTTGACAGGGGACGGCTACACCTTC. This encodes CASSPLTGDGYTF. Drawing the rest from reference TRBV18 and TRBJ1-2, the complete variable domain is NAGVMQNPRHLVRRRGQEARLRCSPMKGHSHVYWYRQLPEEGLKFMVYLQKENIIDESGMPKERFSAEFPKEGPSILRIQQVVRGDSAAYFCASSPLTGDGYTFGSGTRLTVV.

This chain connects TRBV5-8 to TRBJ2-4; 7 bases agree with TRBD1. The J segment lost 3 bases and the V segment lost 1 base, leaving 13 bases of the junction unmatched. Germline CDR1 and CDR2: SGHTS and YDEGEE. This CDR3 region has 18 residues. The CDR3 nucleotides are TGTGCCAGCAGCTTGATGCCTTTTCCCGGGACAGTCAAAAACATTCAGTACTTC. Its protein product is CASSLMPFPGTVKNIQYF.

The genes are TRBV5-6 and TRBJ2-2, with 8 bases identical to TRBD1. There are 17 residues in the CDR3. The trim removed 3 bases at V and 4 bases at J, leaving 11 bases unmatched. Germline CDR1 SGHDT, CDR2 YYEEEE. The CDR3 bases are TGTGCCAGCAGCTCCCTGGGACAGGTCGGTCGCACCGGGGAGCTGTTTTTT. Translating it yields CASSSLGQVGRTGELFF.

This clone showed up just once. V is TRBV10-2 and J is TRBJ1-1, with TRBD1 as a possible D gene (6 bases). Germline V gene data show CDR1 as WSHSY and CDR2 as SAAADI. The CDR3 runs to 15 residues. Trimming pared 5 bases from V and 0 bases from J, leaving 13 bases between. The CDR3 protein is CASSTGPSMNTEAFF. The CDR3 coding sequence is TGCGCCAGCAGTACAGGGCCTTCCATGAACACTGAAGCTTTCTTT.

The V gene is TRBV28, the J gene TRBJ1-2, with D possibly matching TRBD1 (6 bases). Germline CDR1 MDHEN, CDR2 SYDVKM. The CDR3 spans 12 residues. The V end lost 5 bases, the J end lost 8 bases, and 12 bases lay between the germline ends. The CDR3 DNA follows: TGTGCCAGCAGTCCAGGGACAAGGGGCTACACCTTC. Residues: CASSPGTRGYTF.